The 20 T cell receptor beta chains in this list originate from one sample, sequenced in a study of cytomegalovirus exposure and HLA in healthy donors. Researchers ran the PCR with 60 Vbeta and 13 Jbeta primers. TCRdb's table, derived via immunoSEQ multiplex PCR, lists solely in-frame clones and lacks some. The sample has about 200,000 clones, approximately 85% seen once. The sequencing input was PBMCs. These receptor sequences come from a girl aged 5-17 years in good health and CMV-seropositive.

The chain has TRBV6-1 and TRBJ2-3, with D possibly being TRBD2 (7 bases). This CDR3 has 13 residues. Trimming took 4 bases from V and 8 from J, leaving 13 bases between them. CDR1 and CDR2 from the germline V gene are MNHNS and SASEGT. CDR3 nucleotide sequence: TGTGCCAGCAGTGGAGGGGGGGTGGGTACGCAGTATTTT. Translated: CASSGGGVGTQYF.

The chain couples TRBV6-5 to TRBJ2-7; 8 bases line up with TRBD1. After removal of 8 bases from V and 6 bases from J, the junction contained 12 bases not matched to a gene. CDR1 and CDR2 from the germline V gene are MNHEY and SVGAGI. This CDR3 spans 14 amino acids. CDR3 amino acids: CASRPEGQGGEQYF. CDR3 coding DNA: TGTGCCAGCCGGCCGGAAGGACAGGGAGGCGAGCAGTACTTC.

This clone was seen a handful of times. In DNA form, the CDR3 reads TGTGCCTGGAGTGTAGGTTGGTCGGGGGGGGAGACCTACGAGCAGTACTTC. Its translation: CAWSVGWSGGETYEQYF. The V and J genes are TRBV30 and TRBJ2-7; TRBD2 matches 8 bases. The CDR3 sequence is 17 residues long. Germline-derived CDR1 and CDR2 are GTSNPN and SVGIG (reference sequence). Germline trimming cut 0 bases from V and 2 bases from J; bases unmatched to any gene: 12.

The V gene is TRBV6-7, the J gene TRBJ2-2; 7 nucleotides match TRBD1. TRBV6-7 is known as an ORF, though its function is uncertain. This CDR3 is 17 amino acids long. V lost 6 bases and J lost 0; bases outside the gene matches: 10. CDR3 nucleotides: TGTGCCAGCAGCCGGGGACAGTCCTTCGCGAACACCGGGGAGCTGTTTTTT. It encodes CASSRGQSFANTGELFF.

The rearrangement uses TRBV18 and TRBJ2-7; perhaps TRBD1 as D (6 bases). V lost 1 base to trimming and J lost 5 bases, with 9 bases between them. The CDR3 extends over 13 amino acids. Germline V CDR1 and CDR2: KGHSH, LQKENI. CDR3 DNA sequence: TGTGCCAGCTCACCACAGCAGGGGAACGAGCAGTACTTC. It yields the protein CASSPQQGNEQYF.

Here the CDR3 DNA reads TGTGCCAGTAATACGGGGGACCGGTCCTATAATTCACCCCTCCACTTT. Protein sequence: CASNTGDRSYNSPLHF. This chain uses TRBV19 with TRBJ1-6; D perhaps matches TRBD1 (5 bases). Between the trimmed V and J ends, which lost 7 bases and 1 base, there was a span of 14 bases. Germline lookup yields CDR1 LNHDA and CDR2 SQIVND (reference sequence). This CDR3 comprises 16 residues. The whole variable domain, remainder taken from reference TRBV19 and TRBJ1-6, is DGGITQSPKYLFRKEGQNVTLSCEQNLNHDAMYWYRQDPGQGLRLIYYSQIVNDFQKGDIAEGYSVSREKKESFPLTVTSAQKNPTAFYLCASNTGDRSYNSPLHFGNGTRLTVT.

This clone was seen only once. The CDR3 here is CAWGPRLAGALYEQYF. CDR3 nucleotide sequence: TGTGCCTGGGGGCCCCGACTAGCGGGGGCCCTCTACGAGCAGTACTTC. The rearrangement joins TRBV30 to TRBJ2-5; 12 bases agree with TRBD2. The DNA end favors TRBJ2-7, so the J call may be wrong. Germline CDR1 reads GTSNPN; CDR2 reads SVGIG (reference sequence). CDR3 length: 16 residues.

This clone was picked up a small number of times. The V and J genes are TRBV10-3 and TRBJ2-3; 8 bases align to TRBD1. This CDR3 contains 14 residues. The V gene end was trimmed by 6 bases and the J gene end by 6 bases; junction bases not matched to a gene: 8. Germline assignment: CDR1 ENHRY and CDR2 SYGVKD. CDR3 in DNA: TGTGCCATCAGGCCGGACAGGGTTAGGGATACGCAGTATTTT. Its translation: CAIRPDRVRDTQYF.

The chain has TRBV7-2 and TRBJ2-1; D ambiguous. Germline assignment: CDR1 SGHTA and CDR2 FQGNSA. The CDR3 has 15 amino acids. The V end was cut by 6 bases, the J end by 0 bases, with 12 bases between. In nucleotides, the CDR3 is TGTGCCAGCAGTCTGGGCCCCCACTCCTACAATGAGCAGTTCTTC. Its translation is CASSLGPHSYNEQFF.

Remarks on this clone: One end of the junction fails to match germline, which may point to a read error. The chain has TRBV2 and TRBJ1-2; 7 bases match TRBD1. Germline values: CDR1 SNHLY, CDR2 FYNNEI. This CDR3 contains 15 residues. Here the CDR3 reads CASTEAGQGGYGYTF. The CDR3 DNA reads TGTGCCAGCACTGAAGCCGGCCAGGGGGGTTATGGCTACACCTTC.

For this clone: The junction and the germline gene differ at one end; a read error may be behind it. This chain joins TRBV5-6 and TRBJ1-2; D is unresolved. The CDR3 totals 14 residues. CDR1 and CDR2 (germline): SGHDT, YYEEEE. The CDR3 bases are TGTGCCAGCAGCTTGGGTCTAGAACTCTATGGCTACGCCTTC. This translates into CASSLGLELYGYAF.

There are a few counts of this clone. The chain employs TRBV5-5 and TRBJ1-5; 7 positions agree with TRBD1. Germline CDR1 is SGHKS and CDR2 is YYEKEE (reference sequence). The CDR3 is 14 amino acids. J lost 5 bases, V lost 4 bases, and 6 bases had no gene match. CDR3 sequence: CASSLRDSHQPQHF. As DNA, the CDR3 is TGTGCCAGCAGCCTCCGGGACAGCCATCAGCCCCAGCATTTT.

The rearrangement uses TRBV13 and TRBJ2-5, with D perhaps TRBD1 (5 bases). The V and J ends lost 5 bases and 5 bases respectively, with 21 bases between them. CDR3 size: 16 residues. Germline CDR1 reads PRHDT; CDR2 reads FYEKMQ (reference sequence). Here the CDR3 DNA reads TGTGCCAGCAGCACGGACCTGGGGTCAGGGCGGGAGACCCAGTACTTC. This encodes CASSTDLGSGRETQYF.

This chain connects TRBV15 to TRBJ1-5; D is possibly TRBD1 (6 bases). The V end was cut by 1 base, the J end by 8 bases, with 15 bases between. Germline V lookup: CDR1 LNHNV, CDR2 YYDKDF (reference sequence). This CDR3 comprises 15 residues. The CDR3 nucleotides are TGTGCCACCAGCAGAGGGAACAGGGAGACAGAGCCCCAGCATTTT. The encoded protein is CATSRGNRETEPQHF. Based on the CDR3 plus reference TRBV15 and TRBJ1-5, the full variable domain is DAMVIQNPRYQVTQFGKPVTLSCSQTLNHNVMYWYQQKSSQAPKLLFHYYDKDFNNEADTPDNFQSRRPNTSFCFLDIRSPGLGDTAMYLCATSRGNRETEPQHFGDGTRLSIL.

The CDR3 DNA is TGTGCCACCGGGGGGGGCATGGATAATGAAAAACTGTTTTTT. It specifies CATGGGMDNEKLFF. The chain uses TRBV2 and TRBJ1-4, with D maybe TRBD1 (6 bases). Trimming left V 10 bases short and J 4 bases short, with 16 bases between. CDR1 SNHLY and CDR2 FYNNEI come from the germline V gene. This CDR3 has 14 residues.

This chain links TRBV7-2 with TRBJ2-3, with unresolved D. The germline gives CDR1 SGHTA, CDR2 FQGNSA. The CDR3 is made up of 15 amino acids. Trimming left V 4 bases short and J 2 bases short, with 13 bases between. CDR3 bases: TGTGCCAGCAGCTCTCGTGGGCAATACACAGATACGCAGTATTTT. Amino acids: CASSSRGQYTDTQYF.

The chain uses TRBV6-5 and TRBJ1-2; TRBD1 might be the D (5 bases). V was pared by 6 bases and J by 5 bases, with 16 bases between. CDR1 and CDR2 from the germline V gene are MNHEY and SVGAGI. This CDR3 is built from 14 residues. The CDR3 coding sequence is TGTGCCAGCAGCTCTGGGGAGGGACCATATGGCTACACCTTC. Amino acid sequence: CASSSGEGPYGYTF.

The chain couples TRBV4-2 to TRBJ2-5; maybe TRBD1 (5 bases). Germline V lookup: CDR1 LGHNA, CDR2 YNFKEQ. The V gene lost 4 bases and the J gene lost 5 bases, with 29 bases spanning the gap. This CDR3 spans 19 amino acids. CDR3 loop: CASSPVLPPGRKGRETQYF. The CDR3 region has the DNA TGTGCCAGCAGCCCAGTATTACCCCCGGGCCGTAAGGGGCGGGAGACCCAGTACTTC.

The CDR3 region has the DNA TGCAGTGCAGAGCTGGAGACCCAGTACTTC. This codes for CSAELETQYF. J is TRBJ2-5 and V is TRBV20-1; D uncertain. CDR3 length: 10 residues. The germline CDR1 and CDR2 sequences are DFQATT and SNEGSKA (reference sequence). Trimming took 6 bases from V and 5 from J, leaving 7 bases between them.

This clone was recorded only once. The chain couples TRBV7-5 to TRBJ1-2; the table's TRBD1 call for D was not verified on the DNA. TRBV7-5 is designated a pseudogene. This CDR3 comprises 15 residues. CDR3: CARSLGDREDYGYTF. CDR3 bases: TGTGCCAGAAGCTTAGGTGACAGGGAAGACTATGGCTACACCTTC.